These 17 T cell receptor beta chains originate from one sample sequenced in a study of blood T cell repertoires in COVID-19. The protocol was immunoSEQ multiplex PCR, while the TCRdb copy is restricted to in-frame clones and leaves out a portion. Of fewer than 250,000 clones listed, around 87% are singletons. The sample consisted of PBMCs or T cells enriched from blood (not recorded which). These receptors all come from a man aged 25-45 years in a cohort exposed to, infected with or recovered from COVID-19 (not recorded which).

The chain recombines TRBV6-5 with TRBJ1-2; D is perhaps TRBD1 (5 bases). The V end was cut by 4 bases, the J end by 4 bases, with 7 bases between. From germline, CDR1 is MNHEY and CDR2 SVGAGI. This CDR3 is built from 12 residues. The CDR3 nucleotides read TGTGCCAGCAGTTCCGGGGGCTATGGCTACACCTTC. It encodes CASSSGGYGYTF.

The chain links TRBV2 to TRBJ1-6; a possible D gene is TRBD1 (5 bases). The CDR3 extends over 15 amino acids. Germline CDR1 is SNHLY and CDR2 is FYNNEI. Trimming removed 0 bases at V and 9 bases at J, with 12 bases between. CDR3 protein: CASSEALLGVSPLHF. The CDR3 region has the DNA TGTGCCAGCAGTGAAGCGCTTCTAGGGGTTTCACCCCTCCACTTT.

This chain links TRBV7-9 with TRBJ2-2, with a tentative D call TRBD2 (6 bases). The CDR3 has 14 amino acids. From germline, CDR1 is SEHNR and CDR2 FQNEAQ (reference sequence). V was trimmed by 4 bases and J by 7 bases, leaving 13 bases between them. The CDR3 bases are TGTGCCAGCAGCTGGCCAGGGAGGTTCGGGGAGCTGTTTTTT. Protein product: CASSWPGRFGELFF.

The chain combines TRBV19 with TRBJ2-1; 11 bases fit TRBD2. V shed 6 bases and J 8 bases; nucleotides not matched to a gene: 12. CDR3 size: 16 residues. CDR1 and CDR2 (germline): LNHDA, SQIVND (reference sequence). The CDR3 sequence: CASRGFTSGSMYEQFF. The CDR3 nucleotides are TGTGCCAGTAGGGGGTTTACTAGCGGGAGTATGTATGAGCAGTTCTTC.

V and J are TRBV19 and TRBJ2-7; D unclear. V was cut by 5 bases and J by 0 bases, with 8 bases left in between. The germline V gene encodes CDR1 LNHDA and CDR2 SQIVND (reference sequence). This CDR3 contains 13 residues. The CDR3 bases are TGTGCCAGTAGTCGAACTCTCTCCTACGAGCAGTACTTC. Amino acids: CASSRTLSYEQYF.

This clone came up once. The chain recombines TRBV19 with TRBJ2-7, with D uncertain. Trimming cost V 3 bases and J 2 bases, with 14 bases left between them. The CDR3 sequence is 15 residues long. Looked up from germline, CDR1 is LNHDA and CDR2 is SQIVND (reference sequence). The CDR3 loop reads CASSIMATPPYEQYF. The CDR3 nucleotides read TGTGCCAGTAGTATCATGGCAACACCTCCCTACGAGCAGTACTTC.

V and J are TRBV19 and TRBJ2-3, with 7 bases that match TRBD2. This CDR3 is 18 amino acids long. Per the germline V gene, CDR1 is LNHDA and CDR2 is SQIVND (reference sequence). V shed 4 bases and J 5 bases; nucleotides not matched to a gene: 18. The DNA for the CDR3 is TGTGCCAGTAGTAATGGATTTGTGTTGGCTAGCGGAGGAGATACGCAGTATTTT. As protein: CASSNGFVLASGGDTQYF.

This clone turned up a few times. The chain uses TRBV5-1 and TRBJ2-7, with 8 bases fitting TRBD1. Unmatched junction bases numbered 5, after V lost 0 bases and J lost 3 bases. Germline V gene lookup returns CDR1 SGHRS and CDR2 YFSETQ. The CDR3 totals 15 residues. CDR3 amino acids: CASSLGGQGYYEQYF. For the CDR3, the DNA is TGCGCCAGCAGCTTGGGAGGACAGGGCTACTACGAGCAGTACTTC.

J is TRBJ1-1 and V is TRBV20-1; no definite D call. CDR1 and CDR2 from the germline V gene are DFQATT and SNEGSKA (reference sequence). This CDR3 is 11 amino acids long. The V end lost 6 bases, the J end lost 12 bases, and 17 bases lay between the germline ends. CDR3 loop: CSARYTGVTFF. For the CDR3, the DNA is TGCAGTGCCAGATATACGGGTGTAACTTTCTTT.

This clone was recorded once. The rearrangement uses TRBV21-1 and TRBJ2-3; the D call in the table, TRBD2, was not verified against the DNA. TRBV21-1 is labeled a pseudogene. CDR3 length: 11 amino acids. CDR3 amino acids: CASREPDTQYF. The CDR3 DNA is TGTGCCAGCAGGGAGCCAGATACGCAGTATTTT.

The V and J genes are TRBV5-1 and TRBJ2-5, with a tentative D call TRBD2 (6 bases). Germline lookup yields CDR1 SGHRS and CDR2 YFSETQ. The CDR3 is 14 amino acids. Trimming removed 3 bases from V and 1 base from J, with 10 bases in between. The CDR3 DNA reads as TGCGCCAGCAGCTGGTCCGGGGGCCAAGAGACCCAGTACTTC. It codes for CASSWSGGQETQYF.

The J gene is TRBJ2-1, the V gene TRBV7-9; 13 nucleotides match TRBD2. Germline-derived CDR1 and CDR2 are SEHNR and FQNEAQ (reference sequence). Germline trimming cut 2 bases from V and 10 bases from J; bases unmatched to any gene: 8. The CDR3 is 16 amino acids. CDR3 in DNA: TGTGCCAGCAGCTTACGGGGACTAGCGGGACCTCAGGAGCAGTTCTTC. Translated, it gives CASSLRGLAGPQEQFF. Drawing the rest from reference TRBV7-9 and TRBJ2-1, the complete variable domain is DTGVSQNPRHKITKRGQNVTFRCDPISEHNRLYWYRQTLGQGPEFLTYFQNEAQLEKSRLLSDRFSAERPKGSFSTLEIQRTEQGDSAMYLCASSLRGLAGPQEQFFGPGTRLTVL.

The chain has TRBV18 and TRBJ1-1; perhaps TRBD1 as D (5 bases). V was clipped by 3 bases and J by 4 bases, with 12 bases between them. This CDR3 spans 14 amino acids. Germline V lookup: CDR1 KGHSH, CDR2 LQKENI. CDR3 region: CASSPPGSRTEAFF. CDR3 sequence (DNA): TGTGCCAGCTCACCTCCAGGGTCCCGCACTGAAGCTTTCTTT.

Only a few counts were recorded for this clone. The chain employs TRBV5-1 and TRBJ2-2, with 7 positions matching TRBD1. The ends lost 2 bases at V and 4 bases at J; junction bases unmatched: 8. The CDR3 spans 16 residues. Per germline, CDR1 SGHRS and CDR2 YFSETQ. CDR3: CASSFLQGMGTGELFF. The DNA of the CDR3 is TGCGCCAGCAGCTTCCTACAGGGGATGGGCACCGGGGAGCTGTTTTTT.

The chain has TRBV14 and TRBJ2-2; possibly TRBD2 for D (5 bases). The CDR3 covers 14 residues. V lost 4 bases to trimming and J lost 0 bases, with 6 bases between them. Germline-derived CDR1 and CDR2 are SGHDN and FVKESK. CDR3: CASSLLANTGELFF. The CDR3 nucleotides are TGTGCCAGCAGCCTACTAGCGAACACCGGGGAGCTGTTTTTT.

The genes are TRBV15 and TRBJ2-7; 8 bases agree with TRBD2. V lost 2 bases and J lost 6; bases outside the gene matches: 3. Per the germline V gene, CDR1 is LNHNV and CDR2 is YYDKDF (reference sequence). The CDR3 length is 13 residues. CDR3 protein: CATSRSGGGEQYF. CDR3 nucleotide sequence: TGTGCCACCAGCAGATCGGGGGGGGGCGAGCAGTACTTC.

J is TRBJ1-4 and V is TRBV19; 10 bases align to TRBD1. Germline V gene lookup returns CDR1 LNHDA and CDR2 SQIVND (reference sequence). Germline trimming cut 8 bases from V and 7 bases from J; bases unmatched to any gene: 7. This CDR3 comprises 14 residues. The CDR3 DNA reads TGTGCCAGTTTCGACAGGGGGCGCGGTGAAAAACTGTTTTTT. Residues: CASFDRGRGEKLFF.